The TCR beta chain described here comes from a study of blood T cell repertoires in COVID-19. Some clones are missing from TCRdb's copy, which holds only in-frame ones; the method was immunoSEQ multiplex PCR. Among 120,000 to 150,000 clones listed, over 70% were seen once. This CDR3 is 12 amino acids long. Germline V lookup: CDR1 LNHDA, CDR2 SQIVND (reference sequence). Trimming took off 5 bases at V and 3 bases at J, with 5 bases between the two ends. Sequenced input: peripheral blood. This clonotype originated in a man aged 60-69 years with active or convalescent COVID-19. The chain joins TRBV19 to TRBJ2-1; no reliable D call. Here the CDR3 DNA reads TGTGCCAGTAGTGAGCGCTACAATGAGCAGTTCTTC. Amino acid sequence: CASSERYNEQFF.